Presented here are 29 T cell receptor beta chains from one specimen sequenced in a study of human T cells and chemical hapten exposure. TCRdb recomputed calls from the RACE reads with MiXCR, one row per CDR3 protein. This sample has about 71,000 distinct CDR3 sequences, with roughly 9.2% found just once. Time point described: patch test 1, 2 weeks after DPC sensitization. This sample's treatment: therapeutic diphenylcyclopropenone sensitization with weekly scalp DPC. The specimen was whole blood, collected in connection with sensitization to the hapten diphenylcyclopropenone (DPC). Receptor source: a woman in her thirties or forties with alopecia areata. Some clones in this sample may be carry-over from other donors' samples.

The table lists this clonotype with many counts. The V and J genes are TRBV6-1 and TRBJ2-3; 8 nucleotides align to TRBD2. The germline V gene has CDR1 MNHNS and CDR2 SASEGT. The CDR3 sequence is 15 residues long. Unmatched junction bases numbered 8, after V lost 8 bases and J lost 1 base. CDR3 amino acids: CASSQRGGGTDTQYF. Written as DNA, the CDR3 is TGTGCCAGCTCCCAACGGGGGGGAGGCACAGATACGCAGTATTTT.

This clonotype has a count of ten or more. The V and J genes are TRBV11-2 and TRBJ2-7, with 10 bases that match TRBD1. Per the germline V gene, CDR1 is SGHAT and CDR2 is FQNNGV. The CDR3 totals 16 residues. V lost 1 base and J lost 2; bases outside the gene matches: 5. Written as DNA, the CDR3 is TGTGCCAGCAGCTTAGGCCCGGGACAGGGGACCTACGAGCAGTACTTC. It encodes CASSLGPGQGTYEQYF.

This clonotype was recorded at least ten times. The chain combines TRBV7-9 with TRBJ2-5; D might be TRBD1 (6 bases). This CDR3 is 15 amino acids long. V was shortened by 3 bases and J by 4 bases, with 15 bases between the two germline ends. Germline lookup yields CDR1 SEHNR and CDR2 FQNEAQ (reference sequence). The chain's CDR3 is CASSLTGPTPETQYF. Written as DNA, the CDR3 is TGTGCCAGCAGCTTGACAGGCCCCACCCCAGAGACCCAGTACTTC.

The chain has TRBV20-1 and TRBJ1-5, with a weak D call TRBD1 (5 bases). The CDR3 length is 12 residues. Germline CDR1 and CDR2: DFQATT and SNEGSKA (reference sequence). Trimming shortened V by 3 bases and J by 4 bases, and 7 bases separated the two germline ends. CDR3 sequence reads: CSASSGNQPQHF. The CDR3 nucleotides read TGCAGTGCTAGTTCAGGGAATCAGCCCCAGCATTTT.

This clonotype was counted at least ten times. The chain has TRBV27 and TRBJ2-3; D may be TRBD2 (5 bases). V was shortened by 4 bases and J by 1 base, with 9 bases between the two germline ends. The CDR3 is 14 residues long. Germline assignment: CDR1 MNHEY and CDR2 SMNVEV (reference sequence). CDR3: CASSWFGGTDTQYF. In DNA form, the CDR3 reads TGTGCCAGCAGTTGGTTCGGGGGCACAGATACGCAGTATTTT.

This clonotype was observed at least ten times. The gene calls are TRBV6-1 and TRBJ2-7; possibly TRBD2 for D (5 bases). Trimming removed 4 bases at V and 6 bases at J, with 10 bases between. This CDR3 has 12 residues. CDR1 MNHNS and CDR2 SASEGT come from the germline V gene. CDR3 coding DNA: TGTGCCAGCAGTGCTTTAGCGTCCGAGCAGTACTTC. Its protein is CASSALASEQYF.

The chain has TRBV2 and TRBJ2-1; no definite D call. CDR1 SNHLY and CDR2 FYNNEI come from the germline V gene. Deletions cut 5 bases from V and 7 bases from J, with 21 bases between. This CDR3 spans 16 amino acids. For the CDR3, the DNA is TGTGCCAGCAGTCCCCCTGACCCCTACAACCGGAATGAGCAGTTCTTC. Translated: CASSPPDPYNRNEQFF.

This clonotype was detected many times. The chain combines TRBV7-9 with TRBJ1-2, with D perhaps TRBD1 (5 bases). CDR1 is SEHNR, CDR2 FQNEAQ, per germline (reference sequence). V was clipped by 3 bases and J by 6 bases, with 11 bases between them. The CDR3 is made up of 13 amino acids. CDR3 nucleotides: TGTGCCAGCAGCTTGGGGCGACCTGATGGCTACACCTTC. It translates to CASSLGRPDGYTF.

This clonotype was recorded at least ten times. In DNA form, the CDR3 reads TGTGCCAGCAGCCCAGCGGGCGAGAACATTCAGTACTTC. It specifies CASSPAGENIQYF. The V gene is TRBV2, the J gene TRBJ2-4, with TRBD2 as a possible D gene (6 bases). Trimming removed 6 bases at V and 7 bases at J, with 13 bases between. This CDR3 spans 13 amino acids. The V gene's germline CDR1 is SNHLY and CDR2 FYNNEI.

V and J are TRBV7-2 and TRBJ1-3; no reliable D call. V was shortened by 5 bases and J by 2 bases, with 10 bases between the two germline ends. The V gene's germline CDR1 is SGHTA and CDR2 FQGNSA. The CDR3 consists of 14 residues. CDR3 sequence (DNA): TGTGCCAGCAGCCGCTGGGTCGCTGGAAACACCATATATTTT. Translating gives CASSRWVAGNTIYF.

Notes on this clonotype: Possible read error: a much larger clone is one base away. Because the CDR3 is missing its conserved closing phenylalanine or tryptophan, this is likely a read error. The rearrangement links TRBV25-1 to TRBJ2-7; 8 bases align to TRBD2. CDR1 and CDR2 from the germline V gene are MGHDK and SYGVNS. Germline trimming cut 3 bases from V and 2 bases from J; bases unmatched to any gene: 9. This CDR3 contains 16 residues. The CDR3 sequence: CASSDRGGPFPYEQYI. In nucleotides, the CDR3 is TGTGCCAGCAGTGATCGGGGGGGGCCCTTCCCCTACGAGCAGTACATC.

This clonotype was observed a few times. The rearrangement uses TRBV6-5 and TRBJ2-3; 10 bases map to TRBD2. The CDR3 is 15 amino acids. Unmatched junction bases numbered 4, after V lost 6 bases and J lost 1 base. Germline V gene data show CDR1 as MNHEY and CDR2 as SVGAGI. CDR3 amino acids: CASRSLAGGTDTQYF. The DNA for the CDR3 is TGTGCCAGCAGATCCCTAGCGGGGGGCACAGATACGCAGTATTTT.

This clonotype has just a few counts. The chain links TRBV6-5 to TRBJ1-5; D perhaps matches TRBD1 (6 bases). The CDR3 extends over 14 amino acids. V lost 4 bases and J lost 3, with 10 bases in between. The germline CDR1 and CDR2 sequences are MNHEY and SVGAGI. The CDR3 bases are TGTGCCAGCAGTTCGCAGGGGACCAATCAGCCCCAGCATTTT. This codes for CASSSQGTNQPQHF.

In this sample, this clonotype turned up many times. The rearrangement links TRBV25-1 to TRBJ2-5; 10 nucleotides line up with TRBD1. Germline-derived CDR1 and CDR2 are MGHDK and SYGVNS. J gave up 8 bases and V 10 bases, and 7 bases lay outside the gene matches. CDR3 size: 12 residues. The CDR3 DNA reads TGTGCCACCGGGACAGGGGCTCGAACCCAGTACTTC. Protein: CATGTGARTQYF.

V and J are TRBV4-1 and TRBJ1-2, with a weak D call TRBD1 (6 bases). The CDR3 covers 13 residues. In germline, CDR1 is MGHRA, CDR2 YSYEKL. Between the trimmed V and J ends, which lost 2 bases and 7 bases, there was a span of 11 bases. The CDR3: CASSQSMGAGYTF. CDR3 in DNA: TGCGCCAGCAGCCAATCGATGGGGGCTGGCTACACCTTC.

The V and J genes are TRBV27 and TRBJ2-3; 10 bases line up with TRBD2. Germline V gene lookup returns CDR1 MNHEY and CDR2 SMNVEV (reference sequence). V was clipped by 8 bases and J by 4 bases; unmatched bases: 9. The CDR3 sequence is 15 residues long. For the CDR3, the DNA is TGTGCCAGCCGCTGGAGCGGGGGGGCACCAGATACGCAGTATTTT. This codes for CASRWSGGAPDTQYF.

The chain links TRBV20-1 to TRBJ1-6, with D hard to call. Germline V gene sequence: CDR1 DFQATT, CDR2 SNEGSKA (reference sequence). V lost 3 bases to trimming and J lost 7 bases, with 13 bases between them. This CDR3 spans 14 amino acids. CDR3 in DNA: TGCAGTGCTAGTCGATTTGGTCCCAATTCACCCCTCCACTTT. Its protein is CSASRFGPNSPLHF.

This clonotype has ten or more counts. The chain uses TRBV5-5 and TRBJ1-5; 9 bases match TRBD1. The ends lost 4 bases at V and 2 bases at J; junction bases unmatched: 10. CDR3 length equals 17 residues. The germline V gene has CDR1 SGHKS and CDR2 YYEKEE (reference sequence). CDR3 in amino acids: CASSPKQGAAGNQPQHF. The CDR3 region has the DNA TGTGCCAGCAGCCCGAAACAGGGGGCAGCGGGCAATCAGCCCCAGCATTTT.

Points on this clonotype: A much larger clone sits a single nucleotide away, making a read error possible. The chain uses TRBV29-1 and TRBJ2-3; possible D gene TRBD1, 5 bases. There are 14 residues in the CDR3. CDR1 and CDR2 (germline): SQVTM, ANQGSEA. CDR3 sequence: CGVEDQGRVDTQYF. The CDR3 nucleotides are TGCGGCGTTGAAGATCAAGGCAGGGTAGATACGCAGTATTTT.

This clonotype was seen repeatedly, ten times or more. The CDR3 reads CASRRDRGSGNTIYF. The CDR3 coding sequence is TGTGCCAGCAGACGAGACAGGGGGTCTGGAAACACCATATATTTT. The chain has TRBV7-2 and TRBJ1-3; 9 nucleotides align to TRBD1. J was trimmed by 1 base and V by 6 bases; bases with no gene match: 4. The germline V gene has CDR1 SGHTA and CDR2 FQGNSA. This CDR3 has 15 residues.

This clonotype was counted many times. The V and J genes are TRBV6-6 and TRBJ1-2; tentative D call: TRBD1 (6 bases). CDR1 and CDR2 (germline): MNHNY, SVGAGI (reference sequence). V shed 2 bases and J shed 6 bases, with 13 bases lying between them. The CDR3 spans 14 residues. This CDR3 is CASSYLGQGHGYTF. CDR3 bases: TGTGCCAGCAGTTACCTGGGGCAGGGGCATGGCTACACCTTC.

There are many counts of this clonotype. V and J are TRBV28 and TRBJ2-7; D is unclear. The CDR3 extends over 12 amino acids. Germline lookup yields CDR1 MDHEN and CDR2 SYDVKM. V lost 1 base, J lost 5 bases, and 6 bases lay in between. The CDR3 DNA reads as TGTGCCAGCAGTTTATTTTTAGACGAGCAGTACTTC. Protein: CASSLFLDEQYF.

The chain combines TRBV4-1 with TRBJ2-7, with D uncertain. Germline CDR1 and CDR2: MGHRA and YSYEKL. Trimming shortened V by 1 base and J by 5 bases, and 9 bases separated the two germline ends. This CDR3 region has 13 residues. Here the CDR3 DNA reads TGCGCCAGCAGCCAAGGTCCCTGGAACGAGCAGTACTTC. Residues: CASSQGPWNEQYF.

With respect to this clonotype: Just one base apart from a much larger clone, this may be a read error. The chain couples TRBV29-1 to TRBJ1-2; no clear D gene. Per germline, CDR1 SQVTM and CDR2 ANQGSEA. The CDR3 covers 12 residues. CDR3 sequence: CSVESRHYGCTF. Here the CDR3 DNA reads TGCAGCGTTGAGAGCAGGCACTATGGCTGCACCTTC.

This chain uses TRBV10-1 with TRBJ2-3; D is undetermined. Germline V lookup: CDR1 WNHNN, CDR2 SYGVQD (reference sequence). This CDR3 region has 14 residues. V lost 4 bases and J 5 bases, leaving 13 bases between the germline ends. In nucleotides, the CDR3 is TGCGCCAGCAGTGCTCAGTGGGTTTTAGATACGCAGTATTTT. Its translation: CASSAQWVLDTQYF.

Note on this clonotype: A read error is possible here, since a much larger clone lies one base away. The rearrangement uses TRBV28 and TRBJ1-2; a possible D gene is TRBD1 (5 bases). The germline CDR1 and CDR2 sequences are MDHEN and SYDVKM. CDR3 length equals 14 residues. Deletions cut 5 bases from V and 7 bases from J, with 17 bases between. The CDR3 region is CASSQGDGTCGYTF. In DNA form, the CDR3 reads TGTGCCAGCAGTCAAGGGGACGGTACATGTGGCTACACCTTC.

This rearrangement joins TRBV29-1 to TRBJ2-1, with 7 bases identical to TRBD2. V lost 3 bases to trimming and J lost 8 bases; unmatched junction nucleotides: 4. This CDR3 has 12 residues. CDR1 is SQVTM and CDR2 is ANQGSEA in the germline V gene. The CDR3 sequence is CSVETTSYEQFF. CDR3 coding DNA: TGCAGCGTTGAGACGACTAGCTATGAGCAGTTCTTC.

The gene calls are TRBV29-1 and TRBJ1-1, with a possible D match to TRBD1 (6 bases). Germline V lookup: CDR1 SQVTM, CDR2 ANQGSEA. V lost 1 base, J lost 5 bases, and 11 bases lay in between. This CDR3 spans 13 amino acids. The CDR3, as DNA: TGCAGCGTTGAAGGGCAGGGGTGGACTGAAGCTTTCTTT. This encodes CSVEGQGWTEAFF.

In this sample, this clonotype turned up a few times. J is TRBJ1-5 and V is TRBV5-6; D is uncertain. V was shortened by 0 bases and J by 9 bases, with 10 bases between the two germline ends. The germline V gene has CDR1 SGHDT and CDR2 YYEEEE. CDR3 size: 13 residues. The CDR3 DNA is TGTGCCAGCAGCTTGGGGCAGATTTCGCCCCAGCATTTT. Its translation is CASSLGQISPQHF.